The subject of this entry is one T cell receptor (beta chain). Its matching antigen is unknown. V was clipped by 5 bases and J by 1 base, with 12 bases between them. Germline-derived CDR1 and CDR2 are SGHTA and FQGNSA. This CDR3 spans 15 amino acids. With a J-beta primer mix and a sample-barcoded 5' primer, a second PCR ran about 6 to 11 cycles. TCRdb reprocessed the 5' RACE reads with MiXCR, giving one entry per CDR3 protein. The sample carries 1.5 million to 2 million distinct CDR3 sequences, roughly 52% recorded once. PBMCs, at least 7 million per sample, were isolated. This sample is part of a study of blood T cells in healthy people across ages. Study results and limitations: Lack of knowledge of donor CMV status possibly confounded expanded clonotype changes. Underestimates were what the diversity estimates from one million T cells were considered to be.

The V call is TRBV7-2, the J call TRBJ1-5, with D perhaps matching TRBD1 (6 bases). The clonotype was recovered from a woman in her thirties or forties in good health. Source material: blood. CDR3 DNA: TGTGCCAGCAGCCTGCAGGGGACGAGCAATCAGCCCCAGCATTTT. It is translated as CASSLQGTSNQPQHF.